This TCR beta chain came from a study of cytomegalovirus exposure and HLA in healthy donors. The study ran its PCR with 60 Vbeta and 13 Jbeta primers. Measured with immunoSEQ multiplex PCR; TCRdb has only the in-frame clones, and not every one. The sample lists 200,000 or so clones, approximately 88% seen once, with roughly 0.66% in the top ten. The specimen was PBMCs. This TCR derives from a boy between 2 and 15 years old in good health and CMV-seronegative.

CDR3 loop: CASSQGAGNTIYF. DNA for the CDR3: TGTGCCAGCAGCCAGGGGGCTGGAAACACCATATATTTT. This chain connects TRBV19 to TRBJ1-3, with 7 bases matching TRBD1. The germline gives CDR1 LNHDA, CDR2 SQIVND (reference sequence). The CDR3 runs 13 residues. Germline trimming cut 9 bases from V and 2 bases from J; bases unmatched to any gene: 4.